This is a list of T cell receptor beta chains from one sample in a study of human T cells and chemical hapten exposure. TCRdb reprocessed the RACE reads with MiXCR, giving one entry per CDR3 protein. The table has 50,000 to 65,000 distinct CDR3 sequences, around 7% seen once. The material sequenced was whole blood, taken in connection with sensitization to the hapten diphenylcyclopropenone (DPC). Source of these receptors: a woman aged 25 to 39 with alopecia areata. Some clones in this sample may be carry-over from other donors' samples. Each CDR3 is given with its conserved first and last residue. D genes are given only for firm matches. Only part of the rows carry a size: once, few, many, or a class if the clone is expanded.

d_gene	v_gene	j_gene	abundance	CDR3nt	CDR3aa
TRBD1	TRBV11-1	TRBJ1-6	many	TGTGCCAGCAGCTTATATGGGACAGGGCATTCACCCCTCCACTTT	CASSLYGTGHSPLHF
TRBD1	TRBV5-1	TRBJ2-7	NA	TGCGCCAGCAGCTTGGAGTCCGCCACGACAGGGGAGCAGTACTTC	CASSLESATTGEQYF
TRBD1	TRBV13	TRBJ2-6	many	TGTGCCAGCAGCCTGGACAGGGTTGGGGCCAACGTCCTGACTTTC	CASSLDRVGANVLTF
NA	TRBV5-1	TRBJ1-1	many	TGCGCCAGCAGCTTGACAGCCAGGGGCACTGAAGCTTTCTTT	CASSLTARGTEAFF
TRBD1	TRBV2	TRBJ2-3	NA	TGTGCCAGCTCGGGACAGGGTTCCTCAATATCCACAGATACGCAGTATTTT	CASSGQGSSISTDTQYF
NA	TRBV20-1	TRBJ2-7	many	TGCAGTGCTAGCGGCAGGGGGGTATACGAGCAGTACTTC	CSASGRGVYEQYF
NA	TRBV12-3/TRBV12-4	TRBJ2-3	many	TGTGCCAGCAGTGGACGTTTCTACTCAGGGACAGATACGCAGTATTTT	CASSGRFYSGTDTQYF
NA	TRBV7-8	TRBJ1-2	many	TGTGCCAGCAGCTTGATTGCTGAAAATGGCTACACCTTC	CASSLIAENGYTF
NA	TRBV5-4	TRBJ2-7	many	TGTGCCAGCAGCGGGTTAACCCCAGGGGAGCAGTACTTC	CASSGLTPGEQYF
NA	TRBV28	TRBJ1-5	medium-sized	TGTGCCAGCAGTTTACCTCGAAGGGTCAGAAGCAATCAGCCCCAGCATTTT	CASSLPRRVRSNQPQHF
NA	TRBV5-1	TRBJ1-5	many	TGCGCCAGCAGCCCTGAGGGGGGCAATCAGCCCCAGCATTTT	CASSPEGGNQPQHF
NA	TRBV7-9	TRBJ1-1	many	TGTGCCAGCAGCTGGAGCGGGGTGAACACTGAAGCTTTCTTT	CASSWSGVNTEAFF
NA	TRBV6-1	TRBJ2-4	many	TGTGCCAGCAGTGAATTAGGGGACGGGGCCAAAAACATTCAGTACTTC	CASSELGDGAKNIQYF
NA	TRBV20-1	TRBJ1-4	NA	TGCAGTGCTGGGGGGGCAGGAGTTAATGAAAAACTGTTTTTT	CSAGGAGVNEKLFF
NA	TRBV7-3	TRBJ2-1	many	TGTGCCAGCAGTTTAATGCGGGCCAATGAGCAGTTCTTC	CASSLMRANEQFF
NA	TRBV3-1	TRBJ1-2	many	TGTGCCAGCAGCCAATATAGGGCGTATGGCTACACCTTC	CASSQYRAYGYTF
NA	TRBV7-2	TRBJ2-3	many	TGTGCCAGCAGCCAGAGACAGTCAACGCAGTATTTT	CASSQRQSTQYF
TRBD1	TRBV6-1	TRBJ1-1	many	TGTGCCAGCAGGACAGGGCCTTCCCAAGCTTTCTTT	CASRTGPSQAFF
NA	TRBV12-5	TRBJ2-3	many	TGTGCTAGTGGTTTGGTTCGACTACTTAGCACAGATACGCAGTATTTT	CASGLVRLLSTDTQYF
NA	TRBV20-1	TRBJ1-1	many	TGCAGTGCTCGGAACACTGAAGCTTTCTTT	CSARNTEAFF
TRBD1	TRBV5-1	TRBJ1-1	NA	TGCGCCAGCAGAGACAGGGATAAAGGGTCATTTAGAGCAGCTTTCTTT	CASRDRDKGSFRAAFF
NA	TRBV2	TRBJ1-1	few	TGTGCCAGCAGTGAAAACCCTATACTGTTCTTT	CASSENPILFF
NA	TRBV11-2	TRBJ1-5	many	TGTGCCAGCAGCTTATCCCTCCGCCAGCCCCAGCATTTT	CASSLSLRQPQHF
NA	TRBV2	TRBJ2-1	many	TGTGCCAGCAGTGTAAGTAGCGTCAGCAATGAGCAGTTCTTC	CASSVSSVSNEQFF
NA	TRBV10-3	TRBJ2-4	many	TGTGCCATGAGTGGGACGACGGACGGGAGCATTCAGTACTTC	CAMSGTTDGSIQYF
NA	TRBV6-6	TRBJ1-1	NA	TGTGCCAGCTGTAGGGGGGGGGCAAACACTGAAGCTTTCTTT	CASCRGGANTEAFF
NA	TRBV4-3	TRBJ2-7	NA	TGCGCCAGCAGCCAAGAGGACAGAGCATACGAGCAGTACTTC	CASSQEDRAYEQYF
NA	TRBV4-1	TRBJ2-3	many	TGCGCCAGCAGCCAACCACGGGCACGTGATACGCAGTATTTT	CASSQPRARDTQYF
NA	TRBV14	TRBJ2-6	few	TGTGCCAGCAGCCAGTTGGACGGGCTCTCTGGGGCCAACGTCCTGACTTTC	CASSQLDGLSGANVLTF
NA	TRBV5-1	TRBJ1-1	many	TGCGCCAGCAGCTTGGGGGAAGCCAGGACGAACACTGAAGCTTTCTTT	CASSLGEARTNTEAFF
NA	TRBV29-1	TRBJ1-2	few	TGCAGCGTCTCGAGCGGTAGGGACTATGGCTACACCTTC	CSVSSGRDYGYTF
NA	TRBV27	TRBJ1-1	many	TGTGCCAGCAGTGCACCTGGACGATCTGAAGCTTTCTTT	CASSAPGRSEAFF
NA	TRBV6-6	TRBJ1-6	NA	TGTGCCAGCAGTCCGACGTTAGCTAATTCACCCCTCCACTTT	CASSPTLANSPLHF
NA	TRBV4-2	TRBJ2-3	many	TGTGCCAGCAGCCAAGTTAGTCTAGCTGGAAGTGTTGGAGATACGCAGTATTTT	CASSQVSLAGSVGDTQYF
TRBD1	TRBV27	TRBJ1-4	many	TGTGCCAGCAGTTTATCAGGGTGGCCCGGGACAGGGGGCCGGGCTAATGAAAAACTGTTTTTT	CASSLSGWPGTGGRANEKLFF
TRBD1	TRBV29-1	TRBJ1-2	NA	TGCAGCGTCGTCCCAGGGACAGGGGGCTTCTATGGCTACACCTTC	CSVVPGTGGFYGYTF
NA	TRBV7-2	TRBJ2-7	many	TGTGCCAGCAGCTTAGCGGGGGCTGGGGAGCAGTACTTC	CASSLAGAGEQYF
NA	TRBV20-1	TRBJ1-2	many	TGCAGTGCTGGCCTGGGTCTTAACTATGGCTACACCTTC	CSAGLGLNYGYTF
NA	TRBV14	TRBJ1-1	few	TGTGCCAGCAGCCCCCATCCCTACCTGCAGGGGAGGGCGAACACTGAAGCTTTCTTT	CASSPHPYLQGRANTEAFF
TRBD1	TRBV3-1	TRBJ2-2	many	TGTGCCAGCAGCCCCTCCAGGGGGATCGGGGAGCTGTTTTTT	CASSPSRGIGELFF
TRBD1	TRBV3-1	TRBJ2-7	NA	TGTGCCAGCAGCCGGGACAGGAGCGAGCAGTACTTC	CASSRDRSEQYF
NA	TRBV20-1	TRBJ2-7	NA	TGCAGTGCCCAGCCTGGGGGTTCCTACGAGCAGTACTTC	CSAQPGGSYEQYF
NA	TRBV12-5	TRBJ1-1	many	TGTGCTAGTGGTTTATTCTCGAACACTGAAGCTTTCTTT	CASGLFSNTEAFF
NA	TRBV20-1	TRBJ2-1	many	TGCAGTGCTAGAGTATCGACAGAGGACTCCTACAATGAGCAGTTCTTC	CSARVSTEDSYNEQFF
NA	TRBV3-1	TRBJ2-6	many	TGTGCCAGCAGCCAAGATCTGCCGGGCTCTGGGGCCAACGTCCTGACTTTC	CASSQDLPGSGANVLTF
TRBD2	TRBV10-3	TRBJ2-1	many	TGTGCCATCAGTGAGGCCGGACTAGCGGGGGGAATGAGCTCCTACAATGAGCAGTTCTTC	CAISEAGLAGGMSSYNEQFF
NA	TRBV6-5	TRBJ1-2	many	TGTGCCAGCAGGCGGGGGACACCGATAGACACCTATGGCTACACCTTC	CASRRGTPIDTYGYTF
NA	TRBV7-9	TRBJ1-2	many	TGTGCCAGCAGCTTAGAATCGGGTGGCTACACCTTC	CASSLESGGYTF
NA	TRBV7-9	TRBJ1-1	many	TGTGCCAGCAGCGGCATTGGGGGAAAATTCACTGAAGCTTTCTTT	CASSGIGGKFTEAFF
NA	TRBV2	TRBJ1-5	many	TGTGCCAGCATCCTCGCCCCCAATCAGCCCCAGCATTTT	CASILAPNQPQHF
NA	TRBV5-1	TRBJ1-1	few	TGCGCCAGCAGCTTGGCTGGGCAGGGCATGAACACTGAAGCTTTCTTT	CASSLAGQGMNTEAFF
TRBD1	TRBV6-5	TRBJ1-1	many	TGTGCCAGCAGTTACAGCAGGGGGACTGAAGCTTTCTTT	CASSYSRGTEAFF
TRBD2	TRBV19	TRBJ2-2	many	TGTGCCAGTAGTTCCCGACTAGCCCCGAACACCGGGGAGCTGTTTTTT	CASSSRLAPNTGELFF
TRBD1	TRBV4-2	TRBJ1-4	many	TGTGCCAGCAGCCAATCTCCGGGACAGGGAGCTGAAAAACTGTTTTTT	CASSQSPGQGAEKLFF
TRBD1	TRBV29-1	TRBJ2-7	many	TGCAGCGTTGAAGTCTTACAGGGGGACTACGAGCAGTACTTC	CSVEVLQGDYEQYF
NA	TRBV12-3/TRBV12-4	TRBJ1-1	many	TGTGCCAGCAGTTTAAACAGGGTCGACACTGAAGCTTTCTTT	CASSLNRVDTEAFF